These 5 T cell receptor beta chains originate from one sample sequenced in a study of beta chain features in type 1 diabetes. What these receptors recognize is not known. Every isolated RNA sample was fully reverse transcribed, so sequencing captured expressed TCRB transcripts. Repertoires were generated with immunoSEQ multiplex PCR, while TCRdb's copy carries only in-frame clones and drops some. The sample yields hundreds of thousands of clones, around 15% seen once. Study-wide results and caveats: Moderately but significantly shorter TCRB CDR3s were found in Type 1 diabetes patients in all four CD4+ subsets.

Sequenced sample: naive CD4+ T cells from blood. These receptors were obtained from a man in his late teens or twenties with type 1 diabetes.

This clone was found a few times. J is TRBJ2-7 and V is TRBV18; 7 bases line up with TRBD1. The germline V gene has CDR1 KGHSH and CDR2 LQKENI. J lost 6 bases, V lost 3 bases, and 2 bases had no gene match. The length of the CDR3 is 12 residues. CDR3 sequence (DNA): TGTGCCAGCTCACCGACAGGGAGCGAGCAGTACTTC. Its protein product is CASSPTGSEQYF. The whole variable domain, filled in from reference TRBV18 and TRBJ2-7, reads NAGVMQNPRHLVRRRGQEARLRCSPMKGHSHVYWYRQLPEEGLKFMVYLQKENIIDESGMPKERFSAEFPKEGPSILRIQQVVRGDSAAYFCASSPTGSEQYFGPGTRLTVT.

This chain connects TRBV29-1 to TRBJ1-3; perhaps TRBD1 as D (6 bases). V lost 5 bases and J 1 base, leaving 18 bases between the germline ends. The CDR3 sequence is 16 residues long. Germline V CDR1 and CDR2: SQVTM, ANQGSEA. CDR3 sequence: CSVRASTGPSGNTIYF. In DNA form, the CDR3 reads TGCAGCGTTCGTGCTTCGACAGGCCCTTCTGGAAACACCATATATTTT.

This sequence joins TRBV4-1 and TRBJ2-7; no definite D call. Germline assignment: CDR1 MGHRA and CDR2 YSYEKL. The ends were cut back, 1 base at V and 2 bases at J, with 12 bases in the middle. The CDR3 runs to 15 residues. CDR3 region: CASSQATLQTYEQYF. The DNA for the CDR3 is TGCGCCAGCAGCCAAGCTACTCTGCAAACCTACGAGCAGTACTTC.

The CDR3 loop reads CATSRDGVSGELFF. The CDR3 coding sequence is TGTGCCACCAGCAGAGATGGGGTATCCGGGGAGCTGTTTTTT. V and J are TRBV15 and TRBJ2-2; D remains ambiguous. Germline V gene sequence: CDR1 LNHNV, CDR2 YYDKDF (reference sequence). This CDR3 has 14 amino acids. Trimming took 0 bases from V and 6 from J, leaving 8 bases between them.

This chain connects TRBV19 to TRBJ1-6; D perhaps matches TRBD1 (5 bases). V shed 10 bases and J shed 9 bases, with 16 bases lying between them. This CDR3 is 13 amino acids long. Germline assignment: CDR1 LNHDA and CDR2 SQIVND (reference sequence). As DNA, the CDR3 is TGTGCCACCACCAAGGGGCAGGGTTCACCCCTCCACTTT. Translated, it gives CATTKGQGSPLHF.